This entry is about one T cell receptor (beta chain). The antigen remains unidentified. Assay execution proceeded at the deep level. Sequencing on ten immunoSEQ deep assay plates was performed for unsorted PBMC DNA. The assay was immunoSEQ multiplex PCR, and TCRdb's table has in-frame clones only and misses some. Among a few hundred thousand clones listed, roughly 79% were seen once. This record comes from a study of shared clonotypes between healthy human individuals. V lost 5 bases and J lost 10, with 26 bases in between. The CDR3 loop spans 16 amino acids. Germline V CDR1 and CDR2: KGHSH, LQKENI. Whole-study findings and limits: Measured sharing among donors was expected to vary with sequencing depth.

Sequencing was carried out using PBMCs. The TCR comes from a woman aged 40-49 years in good health. Some clones in this sample may be carry-over from other donors' samples. The V and J genes are TRBV18 and TRBJ1-1; D might be TRBD1 (5 bases). The DNA for the CDR3 is TGTGCCAGCTCAACAGAACCCCGGGGGGTCTTATCTACAGCTTTCTTT. It encodes CASSTEPRGVLSTAFF. The full variable domain, in which reference TRBV18 and TRBJ1-1 provide the parts outside the CDR3, is NAGVMQNPRHLVRRRGQEARLRCSPMKGHSHVYWYRQLPEEGLKFMVYLQKENIIDESGMPKERFSAEFPKEGPSILRIQQVVRGDSAAYFCASSTEPRGVLSTAFFGQGTRLTVV.